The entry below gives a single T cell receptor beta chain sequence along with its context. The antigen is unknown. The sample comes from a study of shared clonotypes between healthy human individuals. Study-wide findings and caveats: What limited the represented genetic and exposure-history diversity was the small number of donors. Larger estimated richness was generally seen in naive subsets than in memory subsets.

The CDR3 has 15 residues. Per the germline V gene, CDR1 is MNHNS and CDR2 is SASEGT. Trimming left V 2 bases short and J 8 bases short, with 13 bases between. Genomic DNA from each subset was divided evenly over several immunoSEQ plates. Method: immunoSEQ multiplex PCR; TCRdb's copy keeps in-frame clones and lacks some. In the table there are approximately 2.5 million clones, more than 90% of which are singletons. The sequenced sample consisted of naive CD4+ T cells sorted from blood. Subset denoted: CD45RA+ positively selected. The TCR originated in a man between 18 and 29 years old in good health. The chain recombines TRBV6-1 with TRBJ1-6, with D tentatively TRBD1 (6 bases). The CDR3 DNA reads TGTGCCAGCAGTGAAATAGGGCAGGGGTATTCACCCCTCCACTTT. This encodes CASSEIGQGYSPLHF.